Shown below are 11 T cell receptor beta chains from a single sample sequenced in a study of post-analysis software for immune sequencing data. The study's findings and limits: TRBV5-6, TRBV5-1 and TRBV20-1 were among several TRBV segments more frequent in patients than controls.

Their cognate antigens are unknown. Unique molecular identifiers featured in each of the TCR beta cDNA libraries. From the PCR reads, TCRdb called clonotypes with MiXCR, one entry per CDR3 protein. In the table there are just over 250,000 distinct CDR3 sequences, 36% of which are singletons. The sample consisted of blood. These receptors originate from a girl under 18 with multiple sclerosis.

This rearrangement joins TRBV7-9 to TRBJ1-5; D may be TRBD1 (5 bases). V was trimmed by 0 bases and J by 9 bases, leaving 9 bases between them. CDR3 length: 13 residues. Germline V gives CDR1 SEHNR, CDR2 FQNEAQ (reference sequence). The CDR3 sequence is CASSLAGGGPQHF. CDR3 nucleotide sequence: TGTGCCAGCAGCTTAGCGGGCGGGGGGCCCCAGCATTTT. The whole variable domain, filled in from reference TRBV7-9 and TRBJ1-5, reads DTGVSQNPRHKITKRGQNVTFRCDPISEHNRLYWYRQTLGQGPEFLTYFQNEAQLEKSRLLSDRFSAERPKGSFSTLEIQRTEQGDSAMYLCASSLAGGGPQHFGDGTRLSIL.

There are many counts of this clonotype. The V gene is TRBV28, the J gene TRBJ2-3; 9 nucleotides align to TRBD2. CDR1 is MDHEN, CDR2 SYDVKM, per germline. This CDR3 has 15 amino acids. The trim removed 1 base at V and 2 bases at J, leaving 1 base unmatched. This chain's CDR3 is CASSLLAGVTDTQYF. The CDR3 nucleotides are TGTGCCAGCAGTTTATTAGCGGGGGTCACAGATACGCAGTATTTT.

For this clonotype: This clone may be a read error of a much larger clone one base away. The chain recombines TRBV29-1 with TRBJ1-1; D possibly corresponds to TRBD1 (6 bases). The CDR3 has 13 residues. Trimming removed 7 bases from V and 0 bases from J, with 12 bases in between. Germline V lookup: CDR1 SQVTM, CDR2 ANQGSEA. The CDR3 spells CSGRQEMNTEAFF. In DNA form, the CDR3 reads TGCAGCGGGCGACAGGAAATGAACACTGAAGCTTTCTTT.

This clonotype has a count of ten or more. The rearrangement links TRBV15 to TRBJ2-4; the D gene is possibly TRBD2 (5 bases). The V end was cut by 1 base, the J end by 8 bases, with 15 bases between. The germline V gene encodes CDR1 LNHNV and CDR2 YYDKDF (reference sequence). CDR3 length: 15 amino acids. In DNA form, the CDR3 reads TGTGCCACCAGCAGAGCCGGCACCCCCGGGGACATTCAGTACTTC. Translation gives CATSRAGTPGDIQYF.

Many counts were recorded for this clonotype. The chain is built from TRBV20-1 and TRBJ2-7; 11 nucleotides agree with TRBD2. This CDR3 spans 13 amino acids. The junction had 4 bases not matched to a gene; V was cut back by 3 bases and J by 6 bases. CDR1 and CDR2 from the germline V gene are DFQATT and SNEGSKA (reference sequence). In DNA, the CDR3 is TGCAGTGCTAGTAGCGGGAGGGCCGGCGAGCAGTACTTC. Protein: CSASSGRAGEQYF.

This clonotype was detected many times. This chain uses TRBV7-6 with TRBJ2-4; D is possibly TRBD1 (5 bases). V was shortened by 0 bases and J by 5 bases, with 11 bases between the two germline ends. The CDR3 loop spans 15 amino acids. Per germline, CDR1 SGHVS and CDR2 FNYEAQ. CDR3 in amino acids: CASSLARGHQNIQYF. CDR3 coding DNA: TGTGCCAGCAGCTTAGCGCGTGGACACCAAAACATTCAGTACTTC.

This clonotype was recorded at least ten times. The V gene is TRBV5-1, the J gene TRBJ2-1; 8 bases are a match to TRBD1. Germline CDR1 SGHRS, CDR2 YFSETQ. The trim removed 0 bases at V and 7 bases at J, leaving 6 bases unmatched. The CDR3 loop spans 15 amino acids. The CDR3 spells CASSLGPQGGNEQFF. The CDR3, as DNA: TGCGCCAGCAGCTTGGGCCCACAGGGGGGAAATGAGCAGTTCTTC.

A note on this clonotype: A much larger clonotype is one base distant, so this may be a read error. No conserved phenylalanine or tryptophan ends this CDR3, so it is likely a read error. The chain couples TRBV7-6 to TRBJ2-1; D is ambiguous. This CDR3 spans 15 amino acids. The V gene's germline CDR1 is SGHVS and CDR2 FNYEAQ. The V and J ends lost 5 bases and 3 bases respectively, with 14 bases between them. CDR3 region: CASSLGSSYYNEQFS. CDR3 DNA sequence: TGTGCCAGCAGCCTGGGCTCGTCTTACTACAATGAGCAGTTCTCC.

The V gene is TRBV20-1, the J gene TRBJ2-5; 10 bases are shared with TRBD2. The tail of the sequence fits TRBJ2-7 better, so the J call may be wrong. This CDR3 comprises 15 residues. Germline values: CDR1 DFQATT, CDR2 SNEGSKA (reference sequence). CDR3 region: CSAVPLAGVFSEQYF. CDR3 in DNA: TGCAGTGCTGTTCCCCTAGCGGGAGTGTTTAGCGAGCAGTACTTC.

This rearrangement joins TRBV11-2 to TRBJ2-3; D might be TRBD1 (6 bases). The germline gives CDR1 SGHAT, CDR2 FQNNGV. The V end lost 5 bases, the J end lost 0 bases, and 18 bases lay between the germline ends. CDR3 size: 17 residues. The CDR3 DNA sequence: TGTGCCAGCAGCCGCCAGCCGAGGGGGACCAGCACAGATACGCAGTATTTT. Translating gives CASSRQPRGTSTDTQYF.

This clonotype was detected many times. In DNA, the CDR3 is TGTGCCAGCAGTGAATCAGCCTGGCCGTCTCCGGCAAATGAGCAGTTCTTC. Its protein is CASSESAWPSPANEQFF. The chain recombines TRBV2 with TRBJ2-1; the D is unclear. Looked up from germline, CDR1 is SNHLY and CDR2 is FYNNEI. The length of the CDR3 is 17 residues. The V end was cut by 2 bases, the J end by 7 bases, with 21 bases between. Supplemented by reference TRBV2 and TRBJ2-1, the full variable domain reads EPEVTQTPSHQVTQMGQEVILRCVPISNHLYFYWYRQILGQKVEFLVSFYNNEISEKSEIFDDQFSVERPDGSNFTLKIRSTKLEDSAMYFCASSESAWPSPANEQFFGPGTRLTVL.